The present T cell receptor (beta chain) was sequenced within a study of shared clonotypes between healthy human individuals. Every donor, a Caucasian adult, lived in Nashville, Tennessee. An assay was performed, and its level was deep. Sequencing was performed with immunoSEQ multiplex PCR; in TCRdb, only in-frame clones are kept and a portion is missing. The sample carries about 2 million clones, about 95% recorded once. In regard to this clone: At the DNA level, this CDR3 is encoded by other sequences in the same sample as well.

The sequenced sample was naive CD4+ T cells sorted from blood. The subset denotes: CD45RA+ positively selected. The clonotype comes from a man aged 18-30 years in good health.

The chain's CDR3 is CASSVATGSSYEQYF. In DNA, the CDR3 is TGTGCCAGCAGCGTAGCGACAGGGAGCTCCTACGAGCAGTACTTC. The chain employs TRBV9 and TRBJ2-7; 7 bases agree with TRBD1. CDR3 length equals 15 residues. Germline assignment: CDR1 SGDLS and CDR2 YYNGEE. The V segment lost 0 bases and the J segment 0 bases; nucleotides outside the gene matches: 3.